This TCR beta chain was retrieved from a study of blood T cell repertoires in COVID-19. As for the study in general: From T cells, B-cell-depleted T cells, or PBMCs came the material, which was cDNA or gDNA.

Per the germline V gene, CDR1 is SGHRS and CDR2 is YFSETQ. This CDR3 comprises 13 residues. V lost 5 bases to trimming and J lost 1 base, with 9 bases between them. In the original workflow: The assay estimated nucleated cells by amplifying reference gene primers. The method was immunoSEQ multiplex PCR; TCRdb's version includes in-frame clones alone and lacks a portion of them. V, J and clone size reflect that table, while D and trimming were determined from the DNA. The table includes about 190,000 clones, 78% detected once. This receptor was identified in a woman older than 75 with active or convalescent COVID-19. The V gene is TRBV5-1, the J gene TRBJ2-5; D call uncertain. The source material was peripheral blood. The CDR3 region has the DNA TGCGCCAGCAGTGGAGACCTCCAAGAGACCCAGTACTTC. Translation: CASSGDLQETQYF. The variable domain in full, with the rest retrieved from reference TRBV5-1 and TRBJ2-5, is KAGVTQTPRYLIKTRGQQVTLSCSPISGHRSVSWYQQTPGQGLQFLFEYFSETQRNKGNFPGRFSGRQFSNSRSEMNVSTLELGDSALYLCASSGDLQETQYFGPGTRLLVL.